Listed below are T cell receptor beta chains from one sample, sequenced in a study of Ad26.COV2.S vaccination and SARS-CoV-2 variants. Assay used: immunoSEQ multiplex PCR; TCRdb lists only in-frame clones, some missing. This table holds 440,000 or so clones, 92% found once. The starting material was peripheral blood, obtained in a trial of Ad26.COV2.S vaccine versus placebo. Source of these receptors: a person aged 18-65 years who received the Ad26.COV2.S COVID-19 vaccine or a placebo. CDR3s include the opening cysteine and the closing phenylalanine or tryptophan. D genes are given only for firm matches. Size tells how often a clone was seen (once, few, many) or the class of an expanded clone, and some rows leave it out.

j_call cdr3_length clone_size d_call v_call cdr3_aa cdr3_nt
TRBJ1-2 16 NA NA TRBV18 CASSPYGADAGDGYTF TGTGCCAGCTCACCGTACGGGGCAGACGCAGGTGATGGCTACACCTTC
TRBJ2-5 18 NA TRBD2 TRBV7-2 CASSPRLAGGPGQETQYF TGTGCCAGCAGCCCTAGACTAGCGGGGGGGCCGGGTCAAGAGACCCAGTACTTC
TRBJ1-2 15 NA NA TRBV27 CASSSSSGTRYGYTF TGTGCCAGCAGTTCCTCTTCGGGTACCCGCTATGGCTACACCTTC
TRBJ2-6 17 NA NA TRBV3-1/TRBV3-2 CASSRNGQSSGANVLTF TGTGCCAGCAGCCGAAATGGGCAGTCCTCTGGGGCCAACGTCCTGACTTTC
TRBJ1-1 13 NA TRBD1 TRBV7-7 CASSEDRGSEAFF TGTGCTAGCAGCGAGGACAGGGGTTCTGAAGCTTTCTTT
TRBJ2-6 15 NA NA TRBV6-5 CASSYIGTGANVLTF TGTGCCAGCAGTTACATCGGTACTGGGGCCAACGTCCTGACTTTC
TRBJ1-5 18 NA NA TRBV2 CASSTDGETIYSNQPQHF TGTGCCAGCAGCACGGACGGCGAAACAATTTATAGCAATCAGCCCCAGCATTTT
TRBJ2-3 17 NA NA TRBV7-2 CASSLIGARFGTDTQYF TGTGCCAGCAGCTTAATTGGCGCGAGATTTGGCACAGATACGCAGTATTTT
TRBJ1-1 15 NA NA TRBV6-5 CASKVGATATSEAFF TGTGCCAGCAAAGTAGGGGCAACTGCCACCTCTGAAGCTTTCTTT
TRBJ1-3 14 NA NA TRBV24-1 CATSDPRGGNTIYF TGTGCCACCAGTGATCCGAGGGGCGGAAACACCATATATTTT
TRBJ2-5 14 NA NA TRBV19 CASSMGLHQETQYF TGTGCCAGTAGTATGGGACTCCACCAAGAGACCCAGTACTTC
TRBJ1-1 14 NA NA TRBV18 CASSPSFIGSEAFF TGTGCCAGCTCACCGAGTTTTATTGGATCTGAAGCTTTCTTT
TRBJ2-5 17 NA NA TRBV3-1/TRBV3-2 CASSPFGGTITQETQYF TGTGCCAGCAGCCCTTTCGGCGGGACAATCACTCAAGAGACCCAGTACTTC
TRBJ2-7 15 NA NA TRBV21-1 CASSKAQSHPYEQYF TGTGCCAGCAGCAAAGCGCAGTCCCATCCGTACGAGCAGTACTTC
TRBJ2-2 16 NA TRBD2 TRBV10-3 CAIRRTSGGAGGELFF TGTGCCATCAGACGGACTAGCGGGGGGGCAGGCGGGGAGCTGTTTTTT
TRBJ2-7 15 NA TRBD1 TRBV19 CASSPGTGANYEQYF TGTGCCAGTAGCCCAGGGACAGGGGCGAACTACGAGCAGTACTTC
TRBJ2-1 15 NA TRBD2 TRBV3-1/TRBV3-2 CASSQWTSGNNEQFF TGTGCCAGCAGCCAATGGACTAGCGGAAACAATGAGCAGTTCTTC
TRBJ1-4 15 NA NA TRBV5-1 CASSFFGGAGEKLFF TGCGCCAGCAGCTTCTTTGGGGGCGCAGGTGAAAAACTGTTTTTT
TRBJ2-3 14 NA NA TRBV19 CASSILGNADTQYF TGTGCCAGTAGTATCCTGGGGAACGCAGATACGCAGTATTTT
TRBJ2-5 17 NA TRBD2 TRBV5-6 CATTRRLLAGTQETQYF TGTGCCACCACTCGGCGTCTACTAGCGGGTACCCAAGAGACCCAGTACTTC
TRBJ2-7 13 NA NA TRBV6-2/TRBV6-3 CASSYISRDEQYF TGTGCCAGCAGTTACATCTCTAGAGACGAGCAGTACTTC
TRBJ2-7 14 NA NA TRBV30 CAWSKTGAGYEQYF TGTGCCTGGAGTAAGACGGGCGCAGGCTACGAGCAGTACTTC
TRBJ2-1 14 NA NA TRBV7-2 CASSLGGPFNEQFF TGTGCCAGCAGCCTCGGAGGGCCTTTCAATGAGCAGTTCTTC
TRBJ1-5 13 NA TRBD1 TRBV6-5 CATRGTVNQPQHF TGTGCCACCCGGGGGACAGTCAATCAGCCCCAGCATTTT
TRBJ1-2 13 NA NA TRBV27 CASSLAGNYGYTF TGTGCCAGCAGTTTAGCAGGGAACTATGGCTACACCTTC
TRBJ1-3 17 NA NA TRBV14 CASSQDWFRAAGNTIYF TGTGCCAGCAGCCAAGATTGGTTTCGGGCGGCTGGAAACACCATATATTTT
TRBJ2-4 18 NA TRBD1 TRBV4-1 CASSQASLSTGSGNIQYF TGCGCCAGCAGCCAAGCTTCCCTCTCGACAGGGAGCGGAAACATTCAGTACTTC
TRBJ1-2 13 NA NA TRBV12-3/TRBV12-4 CASSLSGDYGYTF TGTGCCAGCAGTTTGTCTGGAGACTATGGCTACACCTTC
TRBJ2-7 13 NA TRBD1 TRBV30 CASDGQGDYEQYF TGTGCCTCAGACGGACAGGGCGACTACGAGCAGTACTTC
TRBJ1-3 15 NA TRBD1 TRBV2 CASRQGALGGNTIYF TGTGCCAGCAGACAGGGGGCATTAGGTGGAAACACCATATATTTT
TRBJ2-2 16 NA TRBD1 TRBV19 CASSIGQGASAGELFF TGTGCCAGTAGTATCGGACAGGGAGCCAGCGCCGGGGAGCTGTTTTTT
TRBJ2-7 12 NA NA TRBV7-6 CASSLDPLEQYF TGTGCCAGCAGCTTAGACCCCCTCGAGCAGTACTTC
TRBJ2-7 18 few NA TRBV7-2 CASSGSGRAIGSSYEQYF TGTGCCAGCAGCGGGTCGGGCAGGGCCATCGGTAGCTCCTACGAGCAGTACTTC
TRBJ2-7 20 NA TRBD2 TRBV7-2 CASSLATSGGPLKTSYEQYF TGTGCCAGCAGCTTAGCGACTAGCGGGGGCCCCCTAAAGACCTCCTACGAGCAGTACTTC
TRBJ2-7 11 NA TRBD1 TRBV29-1 CSGLTGTEQYF TGCAGCGGCCTGACAGGGACCGAGCAGTACTTC
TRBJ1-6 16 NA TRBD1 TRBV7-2 CASSTRGGTGYSPLHF TGTGCCAGCAGCACGCGAGGGGGGACAGGGTATTCACCCCTCCACTTT
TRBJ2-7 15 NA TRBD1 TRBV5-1 CASSRQLGQAIEQYF TGCGCCAGCAGCCGGCAACTTGGACAGGCCATAGAGCAGTACTTC
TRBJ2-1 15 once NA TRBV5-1 CARQIGPPGDNEQFF TGCGCCAGACAAATCGGGCCTCCGGGGGACAATGAGCAGTTCTTC
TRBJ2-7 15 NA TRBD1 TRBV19 CASSIRYRGPYEQYF TGTGCCAGTAGTATTCGGTACAGGGGTCCCTACGAGCAGTACTTC
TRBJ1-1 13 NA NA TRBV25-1 CASSDQWVSGSTF TGTGCCAGCAGTGATCAGTGGGTATCGGGGAGCACATTT
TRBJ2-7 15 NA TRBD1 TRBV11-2 CASSLAGTGSYEQYF TGTGCCAGCAGCTTAGCCGGGACAGGGTCCTACGAGCAGTACTTC
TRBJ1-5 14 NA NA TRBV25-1 CASSDRVSNQPQHF TGTGCCAGCAGTGATAGGGTGAGCAATCAGCCCCAGCATTTT
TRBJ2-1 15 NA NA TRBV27 CASSFQGGSYNEQFF TGTGCCAGCAGTTTTCAGGGGGGCTCCTACAATGAGCAGTTCTTC
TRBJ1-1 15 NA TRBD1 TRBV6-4 CASSDPLTGATEAFF TGTGCCAGCAGTGACCCCTTGACAGGGGCGACTGAAGCTTTCTTT
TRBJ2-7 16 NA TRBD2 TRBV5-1 CASSLAPLAGSYEQYF TGCGCCAGCAGCTTGGCCCCGCTAGCGGGGAGCTACGAGCAGTACTTC
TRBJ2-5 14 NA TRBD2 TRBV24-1 CATSDRLAGETQYF TGTGCCACCAGTGACCGACTAGCGGGAGAGACCCAGTACTTC
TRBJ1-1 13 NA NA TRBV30 CACLGPLNTEAFF TGTGCCTGCCTAGGACCCCTGAACACTGAAGCTTTCTTT
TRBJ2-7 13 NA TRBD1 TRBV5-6 CASSTGQTYEQYF TGTGCCAGCAGTACGGGACAGACCTACGAGCAGTACTTC
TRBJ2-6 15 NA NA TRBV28 CASRPGASGANVLTF TGTGCCAGCAGACCAGGGGCCTCTGGGGCCAACGTCCTGACTTTC
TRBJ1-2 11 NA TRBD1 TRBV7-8 CASSPGQGRAF TGTGCCAGCAGCCCCGGACAGGGTAGGGCCTTC
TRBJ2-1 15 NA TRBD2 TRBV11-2 CASSAGLAGGDEQFF TGTGCCAGCAGCGCCGGACTAGCGGGGGGCGATGAGCAGTTCTTC
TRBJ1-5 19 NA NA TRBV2 CASSEGGVHWRYSNQPQHF TGTGCCAGCAGTGAAGGGGGCGTACACTGGAGGTATAGCAATCAGCCCCAGCATTTT
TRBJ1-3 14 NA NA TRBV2 CAITPAFSGNTIYF TGTGCCATCACCCCAGCGTTCTCTGGAAACACCATATATTTT
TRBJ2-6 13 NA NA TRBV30 CACRQAGANVLTF TGTGCCTGCCGACAGGCTGGGGCCAACGTCCTGACTTTC